This T cell receptor (beta chain) came from a study of cytomegalovirus exposure and HLA in healthy donors. PCR employed 60 Vbeta and 13 Jbeta primers. Clones were read by immunoSEQ multiplex PCR, and TCRdb kept only the in-frame ones, dropping some. The table includes about 80,000 clones, roughly two thirds detected once. This clone was detected once. Sequenced: PBMCs. The TCR comes from a woman aged 45-65 years in good health and CMV-seropositive.

The CDR3 DNA reads TGTGCCAGCAGTTTCGGAGGGAGCGTGGGGAACACTGAAGCTTTCTTT. The encoded protein is CASSFGGSVGNTEAFF. The chain has TRBV27 and TRBJ1-1; no definite D call. The ends were cut back, 3 bases at V and 1 base at J, with 15 bases in the middle. The germline gives CDR1 MNHEY, CDR2 SMNVEV (reference sequence). The CDR3 consists of 16 residues.